This TCR beta chain was recovered during a study of cytomegalovirus exposure and HLA in healthy donors (dated by TCRdb to between 2016 and 2019). For context, the study as a whole: According to an earlier analysis of 550 to 700 of the donors, about 170 million T cells yielded 100 million or so unique TCR beta sequences and approximately 300 Gb of sequence data. An early release that covered about 600 HLA-typed donors contained approximately 300 gigabases of sequencing data and 70 million to 100 million unique TCR sequences. Among the approximately 400 genotyped donors, approximately 82% belonged to the genetic ancestry cluster associated with self-reported Caucasian donors. The aim of the study was to test whether cataloging public T cell receptors could identify signatures of past pathogen exposure. The study used immunosequencing to profile the T cell repertoires of around 600 subjects and linked those repertoires to cytomegalovirus serostatus. Along with the roughly 700-subject first cohort, a separate validation cohort of over a hundred different subjects was used. To predict cytomegalovirus infection status, the study combined high-throughput TCR immunosequencing, statistical association of individual TCRs with disease status, and machine learning. To study patterns of TCR occurrence, a later analysis re-analyzed previously published TCR beta repertoires from around 670 donors and added high-resolution HLA genotyping. In the later analysis, no new phenotypic data were used to find candidate immune exposures; instead, reliance was placed on TCR beta sequences and their occurrence across donors. An earlier analysis of approximately 640 of the donors applied high-throughput TCR beta sequencing to assess whether each TCR beta V gene segment acted as functional or pseudogenic. Donor age, sex, ethnicity and CMV serostatus were compiled alongside the repertoire data. A later genetic analysis used genome-wide SNP genotypes for about three fifths of the roughly 700 donors, treating that subset as a discovery cohort. All discovery cohort repertoires had been generated using a single sequencing platform. Both class I and class II loci were covered by HLA typing, at four-digit resolution. Typing coverage varied by locus: roughly 629-640 donors for A, B, C, DRB1 and DQB1; 522 for DQA1; nearly 610 for DPA1; roughly 470 for DPB1. Roughly five DR-DQ haplotypes were handled as single units for association and clustering, since linkage in the cohort was strong. Across around 400 genotyped donors of the cohort, an average of roughly 200,000 unique TCR beta nucleotide sequences per donor were sequenced, and approximately 17% of those sequences were non-productive. Study-level results and caveats: In a later genetic analysis, a missense DCLRE1C variant was associated with V-gene and J-gene trimming of TCR beta chains, and the association was replicated in an independent cohort. In an earlier analysis of about 600 of the donors, most TCR beta V segments appeared in productive rearrangements about 90% or about 30% of the time, broadly matching IMGT annotations. CMV serostatus was the only immune exposure information available for the cohort. According to a later analysis, parvovirus B19, influenza, CMV and Epstein-Barr virus appeared linked to several top co-occurrence clusters. Seventeen rarely observed V segments, including chromosome 9 orphons, were excluded from the earlier analysis of just under 600 of the donors because counts were too low. A later analysis associated roughly 17,000 TCR beta sequences with specific HLA alleles at a false discovery rate of 0.05. In a later analysis, HLA-associated TCR beta chains were found to be more clonally expanded and to have lower generation probabilities than equally common non-associated chains. Some IMGT-functional V segments, including TRBV6-2 and TRBV6-3, could not be distinguished by the 87-base-pair reads and were therefore excluded. A further reported finding was that TCR beta sequences accurately predicted the HLA-A and HLA-B alleles for most subjects in the first cohort. Most TCR sequences were observed very rarely across donors, whereas some public TCRs were present in many individuals. When HLA alleles, especially DR and DQ, strongly co-occurred, attributing TCR associations to individual alleles was difficult. The study listed 170 or so TCR beta chains as associated with cytomegalovirus. The classifier was reported to diagnose cytomegalovirus status with high specificity and sensitivity in both the original and validation cohorts. Compared with the roughly 710-donor mean, donors in an Asian-associated ancestry cluster had fewer N-insertions in productive TCRs, according to a later genetic analysis. In vitro tests confirmed that a few of the cytomegalovirus-associated TCR beta chains recognize cytomegalovirus antigens. A later analysis found that TCR association rates varied across HLA loci, with DRB1 alleles showing the most associated TCRs and HLA-C alleles the fewest. The authors suggested that the approach could potentially be generalized to other disease states and immunological phenotypes. Correlated functional status among segregating V segments might reflect linkage disequilibrium, but an unknown experimental factor could not be ruled out. A group of highly shared sequence variants was considered likely to be a technical artifact of the sequencing pipeline. Sequencing depth was assumed to be roughly uniform across donors in the presence/absence analyses, though that assumption may not hold. In this cohort, only TCR beta chains were sequenced, and detectable features were limited by the absence of alpha or paired-chain data. Because HLA typing was missing for some donors at each locus, association tests included only the typed subset. In a later analysis, most CMV-associated TCR beta chains were found to appear HLA-restricted, with HLA associations seemingly driven largely by CMV exposure.

The CDR3, from cysteine to phenylalanine, totals 16 residues. The only DNA kept is the CDR3, 48 bases in frame from the first base. V is pared back by 9 bases and J by 4 bases, with 19 bases lying between the germline termini. Reading the germline V gene (reference sequence) gives CDR1 MNHEY and CDR2 SMNVEV. In total, over 600 healthy bone marrow donors made up the cohort. At the time of sampling, every cohort member was nominally healthy, though immune exposures that went unrecorded were likely present. The donor was CMV seropositive and belonged to the group of about 290 seropositive cohort members. A peripheral blood sample was collected from each donor, and TCR beta sequencing was performed on peripheral blood mononuclear cells. The Qiagen DNeasy Blood Extraction Kit was used to extract genomic DNA from the blood cell samples. A remark on this clone: Its antigen remains undetermined. The input lacks base qualities; no much larger clone sits a single base away.

The library relied on the immunoSEQ multiplex PCR assay. For the multiplex PCR, a mixture combining 60 forward primers for TCR Vbeta segments and 13 reverse primers for TCR Jbeta segments was used. A multiplex PCR assay on genomic DNA amplified the CDR3 region of rearranged TCR beta genes. On the Illumina HiSeq System, the amplified TCR beta libraries were sequenced as 87-base-pair reads. In the source study's methods: In a later analysis, some 80 million unique TCR beta chains were counted across the roughly 610 repertoires, and around 10 million of these chains were shared by at least two donors. A nearest-neighbor algorithm error-corrected the raw reads and collapsed the reads into unique sequences, merging closely related sequences to remove PCR and sequencing errors. CDR3 sequences were aligned to IMGT reference sequences to assign V, D and J gene segments. For a sequence to be retained, a match of at least six nucleotides to both a V gene segment and a J gene segment was required. A rearrangement was called productive if the CDR3 had no stop codons and remained in frame with V and J, and every other rearrangement was called non-productive. Following IMGT convention, CDR3 was defined as the stretch from the second conserved V-encoded cysteine to the conserved J-encoded phenylalanine. Sequences without an unambiguous match to a single V gene segment were excluded from the earlier analysis of a few hundred of the donors. An earlier analysis of roughly 590 of the donors called V segments functional above 56.7% productive rearrangements and segregating when the between-donor standard deviation exceeded 5%. A statistical classification framework was built for diagnosing cytomegalovirus status from the catalog of TCR beta chain sequences. V and J gene assignment, in a later analysis, came from comparing TCR nucleotide sequences with IMGT/GENE-DB human TR gene sequences. A later analysis assigned CDR3 sequences and most-parsimonious VDJ recombination scenarios with the TCRdist pipeline. In a later analysis, each TCR beta chain was defined by its CDR3 amino acid sequence together with its V-gene family, and reads without a unique V-gene family were excluded. To address suspected cross-contamination and a sequencing artifact, a later analysis removed 550 to 750 highly shared, low-generation-probability nucleotide sequences. A later analysis calculated a clonal expansion index for each public chain from normalized within-repertoire ranks of inferred template counts. A later analysis computed generation probabilities with a VDJ recombination model fitted to out-of-frame rearrangements, and checked the results against IGoR. A later analysis scored TCR-TCR, TCR-HLA and TCR-CMV co-occurrence with hypergeometric tests, applying a repertoire-size bias correction to TCR pairs. To estimate false discovery rates, a later analysis permuted the HLA or CMV assignments 20 times. In a later analysis, co-occurring TCRs were grouped using DBSCAN, and TCRdist sequence similarity was added for clustering within HLA-allele-positive subsets. Repertoires with fewer than 30,000 or more than 120,000 public chains were left out of co-occurrence clustering, as were four to six repertoires with anomalous nucleotide sharing. The table was pulled from immuneACCESS by TCRdb, which kept in-frame rearrangements only. Such tables lose some clones; where checked, under half of the loss comes from unresolved V genes, and the rest has no known cause. V and J calls and clone size are those listed in that table; D and trimming were worked out from the DNA. The sample table shows 110,000 or so clones, and around 68% are seen once. The top ten hold 4% to 5% of the sample.

The origin of this receptor is a middle-aged woman in good health and CMV-seropositive. Sequencing was done on a sample of PBMCs. The V and J segments used are TRBV27 and TRBJ2-6; the D region possibly corresponds to TRBD1 (5 bases align). The CDR3 region reads CASRGKDSSGANVLTF. The nucleotide sequence is given as TGTGCCAGTAGGGGCAAAGACTCTTCCGGGGCCAACGTCCTGACTTTC.